Presented here are 6 T cell receptor beta chains from one specimen sequenced in a study of spatial heterogeneity in lung cancer (dated by TCRdb to between 2017 and 2020). Per the publication, the time point label means: blood at routine non-recurrence follow-up after resection. Without any cell sorting, TCR sequencing was performed on whole RNA extracted either from tumor and nontumor lung tissue or from cryopreserved PBMC samples. Library prep was done by 5' RACE. Reads for this sample came from a NextSeq 500. The public reads were reanalyzed by TCRdb: fastp trimming at Q25, MiXCR alignment, in-frame beta chains only. CDR3 protein duplicates are merged, each entry listing the most common genes and DNA. This sample holds about 120,000 distinct CDR3 sequences; less than 15% were observed only once. The top ten clonotypes cover approximately 17% of the sample. The sample in question was PBMCs, obtained at follow-up. The receptor set was obtained from a male donor with early-stage non-small cell lung cancer.

This clonotype was observed a few times. The genes are TRBV7-8 and TRBJ2-7; D possibly uses TRBD1 or TRBD2 (5 bases each). Between the trimmed V and J ends, which lost 5 bases and 1 base, there was a span of 12 bases. The CDR3 is 14 residues long. Germline V gene data show CDR1 as SGHVS and CDR2 as FQNEAQ. The CDR3: CASSPGRFSYEQYF. CDR3 bases: TGTGCCAGCAGCCCGGGACGGTTTTCCTACGAGCAGTACTTC.

This clonotype was observed many times. CDR3 region: CASSLIGGREQYF. The CDR3 DNA follows: TGTGCCAGCAGCTTAATCGGTGGGCGCGAGCAGTACTTC. The gene calls are TRBV7-3 and TRBJ2-7; D gene uncertain. Germline V gene sequence: CDR1 SGHTA, CDR2 FQGTGA. There are 13 residues in the CDR3. V was cut by 1 base and J by 6 bases, with 10 bases left in between. Filled out from reference TRBV7-3 and TRBJ2-7, the complete variable domain reads GAGVSQTPSNKVTEKGKYVELRCDPISGHTALYWYRQSLGQGPEFLIYFQGTGAADDSGLPNDRFFAVRPEGSVSTLKIQRTERGDSAVYLCASSLIGGREQYFGPGTRLTVT.

This clonotype was counted once. A junction end diverges from the germline sequence, so it may reflect a read error. The CDR3 protein is CASREQSPPHF. CDR3 sequence (DNA): TGTGCCAGCAGAGAACAATCACCCCCCCACTTT. This chain uses TRBV6-1 with TRBJ1-6; D gene unclear. This CDR3 is built from 11 residues. Per germline, CDR1 MNHNS and CDR2 SASEGT.

The chain employs TRBV7-8 and TRBJ2-5, with TRBD2 as a possible D gene (5 bases). V was shortened by 5 bases and J by 2 bases, with 12 bases between the two germline ends. The germline gives CDR1 SGHVS, CDR2 FQNEAQ. The CDR3 is 14 residues long. This chain's CDR3 is CASSPVTGQETQYF. The CDR3 DNA reads TGTGCCAGCAGCCCCGTGACGGGGCAAGAGACCCAGTACTTC.

This clonotype was found a few times. V is TRBV13 and J is TRBJ1-4, with unresolved D. CDR1 PRHDT and CDR2 FYEKMQ come from the germline V gene (reference sequence). This CDR3 has 15 amino acids. The V end was cut by 3 bases, the J end by 8 bases, with 16 bases between. CDR3 sequence reads: CASSFRRDTAEKLFF. The CDR3 DNA reads as TGTGCCAGCAGCTTTCGTCGTGACACGGCAGAAAAACTGTTTTTT.

The table lists this clonotype with a few counts. The chain is built from TRBV28 and TRBJ2-1, with D uncertain. V was clipped by 5 bases and J by 7 bases, with 3 bases between them. This CDR3 is built from 10 residues. Germline assignment: CDR1 MDHEN and CDR2 SYDVKM. As DNA, the CDR3 is TGTGCCAGCAGTAGGAATGAGCAGTTCTTC. This sequence encodes CASSRNEQFF.